This TCR beta chain was sequenced during a study of cytomegalovirus exposure and HLA in healthy donors. The PCR contained 60 Vbeta and 13 Jbeta primers. Clones were read by immunoSEQ multiplex PCR, and TCRdb kept only the in-frame ones, dropping some. The profile shows 75,000 to 95,000 clones, 60% to 85% of them singletons. Specimen: PBMCs. The clonotype comes from a woman aged 40 to 50 in good health and CMV-seropositive.

The CDR3 DNA sequence: TGTGCCAGCAGCTTAGGGACAGGGCGTAATTCACCCCTCCACTTT. Residues: CASSLGTGRNSPLHF. The rearrangement links TRBV11-3 to TRBJ1-6, with TRBD1 matching 8 bases. The V segment lost 1 base and the J segment 6 bases; nucleotides outside the gene matches: 2. Germline CDR1 and CDR2: SGHNT and YENEEA. This CDR3 is built from 15 residues.